Below, one T cell receptor (beta chain) is given with its context. This entry belongs to a study of shared T cell receptors in the human thymus. Germline V lookup: CDR1 GTSNPN, CDR2 SVGIG (reference sequence). CDR3 size: 15 residues. Trimming removed 0 bases from V and 3 bases from J, with 15 bases in between. TCRdb's table, derived via immunoSEQ multiplex PCR, lists solely in-frame clones and lacks some. This table holds a few hundred thousand clones, 95% found once. The clonotype comes from a human donor. V usage is TRBV30 and J usage is TRBJ2-7; either TRBD1 or TRBD2 may supply D (5 bases each). Sequenced material: thymocytes. CDR3 sequence reads: CAWSVRPTEGYEQYF. In DNA, the CDR3 is TGTGCCTGGAGTGTACGGCCGACAGAGGGCTACGAGCAGTACTTC.